What follows describes a single TCR beta chain. The target antigen is unknown. The data originate from a study of cytomegalovirus exposure and HLA in healthy donors. Whole-study results and caveats: In a later analysis, a missense DCLRE1C variant was linked to TCR beta V- and J-gene trimming.

Each donor was healthy, and each was a bone marrow donor. The V end lost 0 bases, the J end lost 2 bases, and 14 bases lay between the germline ends. Germline V gives CDR1 SGHTA, CDR2 FQGNSA. The CDR3 is made up of 17 amino acids. 13 Jbeta primers and 60 Vbeta primers were used for the PCR. The data were produced by immunoSEQ multiplex PCR, yet TCRdb's version contains in-frame clones alone and is incomplete. The sample has around 110,000 clones; 8.5% to 10% are singletons. The sequence derives from a young man in good health and CMV-seronegative. Sequenced sample: PBMCs. The chain links TRBV7-2 to TRBJ2-1, with no clear D. The chain's CDR3 is CASSLASRRFPYNEQFF. The CDR3 DNA reads TGTGCCAGCAGCTTAGCCTCTAGGCGGTTCCCCTACAATGAGCAGTTCTTC. Complete variable domain (other parts from reference TRBV7-2 and TRBJ2-1): GAGVSQSPSNKVTEKGKDVELRCDPISGHTALYWYRQSLGQGLEFLIYFQGNSAPDKSGLPSDRFSAERTGGSVSTLTIQRTQQEDSAVYLCASSLASRRFPYNEQFFGPGTRLTVL.